This T cell receptor (beta chain) stems from a study of cytomegalovirus exposure and HLA in healthy donors. Study-level background: Early released data had roughly 81 million unique TCRs, all coming from HLA-typed donors. Points from the study as a whole: Earlier analysis yielded a pattern in which most TCR beta V segments were productive about 90% or about 30% of the time.

The PCR ran on 60 Vbeta and 13 Jbeta primers. Sequenced by immunoSEQ multiplex PCR; TCRdb stores in-frame clones only, minus some. The sample holds 180,000 or so clones, roughly 77% seen once. This clone was seen only a few times. Its antigen is still unknown. Germline CDR1 is MGHDK and CDR2 is SYGVNS. The CDR3 is 14 amino acids. V was clipped by 4 bases and J by 8 bases, with 17 bases between them. V usage is TRBV25-1 and J usage is TRBJ1-2; D perhaps matches TRBD1 (6 bases). This receptor was obtained from a woman between 25 and 40 years old in good health and CMV-seropositive. Sequencing input: PBMCs. The CDR3 sequence: CASSGTTGIQGYTF. The CDR3 nucleotides are TGTGCCAGCAGTGGAACTACAGGGATACAGGGCTACACCTTC.